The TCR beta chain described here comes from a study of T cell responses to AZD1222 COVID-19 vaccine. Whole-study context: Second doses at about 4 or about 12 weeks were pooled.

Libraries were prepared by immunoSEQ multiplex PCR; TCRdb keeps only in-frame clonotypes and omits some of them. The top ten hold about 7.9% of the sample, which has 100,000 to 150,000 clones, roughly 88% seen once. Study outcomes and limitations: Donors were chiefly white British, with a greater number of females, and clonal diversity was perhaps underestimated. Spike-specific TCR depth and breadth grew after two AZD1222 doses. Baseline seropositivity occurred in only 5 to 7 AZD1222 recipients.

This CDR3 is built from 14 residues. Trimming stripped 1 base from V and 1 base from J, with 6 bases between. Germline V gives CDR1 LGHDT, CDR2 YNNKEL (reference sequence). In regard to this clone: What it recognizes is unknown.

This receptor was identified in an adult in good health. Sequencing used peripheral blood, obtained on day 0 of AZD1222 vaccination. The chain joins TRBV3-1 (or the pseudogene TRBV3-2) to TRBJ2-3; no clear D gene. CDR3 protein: CASSQATRTDTQYF. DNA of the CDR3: TGTGCCAGCAGCCAAGCGACACGCACAGATACGCAGTATTTT.